The 2 T cell receptor beta chains presented below share a single source sample, sequenced in a study of beta chain features in type 1 diabetes. No antigen is known for these receptors. Of the isolated RNA, all was reverse transcribed, and so the sequenced material was expressed TCRB transcripts. The data were produced by immunoSEQ multiplex PCR, yet TCRdb's version contains in-frame clones alone and is incomplete. Of over 200,000 clones listed, approximately 11% are singletons. Study-level findings and limits: Type 1 diabetes patients had TCRB CDR3s that were shorter (moderately but significantly so) in all four CD4+ subsets.

Sequencing was performed on naive CD4+ T cells from blood. The receptors here all came from a man aged 25 to 45 with type 1 diabetes.

This rearrangement joins TRBV25-1 to TRBJ2-5; tentative D call: TRBD1 (6 bases). V was trimmed by 4 bases and J by 4 bases, leaving 13 bases between them. The CDR3 runs 14 residues. Germline V gene sequence: CDR1 MGHDK, CDR2 SYGVNS. In DNA form, the CDR3 reads TGTGCCAGCAGTGTCGGTGGGGGCGTAGAGACCCAGTACTTC. This translates into CASSVGGGVETQYF.

The chain is built from TRBV23-1 and TRBJ2-5, with D possibly being TRBD2 (5 bases). TRBV23-1 is marked as an open reading frame, function uncertain. This CDR3 comprises 16 residues. The ends were cut back, 0 bases at V and 5 bases at J, with 16 bases in the middle. In nucleotides, the CDR3 is TGCGCCAGCAGTCAATCACGGTGGTTGGAGGTGGAGACCCAGTACTTC. It translates to CASSQSRWLEVETQYF.